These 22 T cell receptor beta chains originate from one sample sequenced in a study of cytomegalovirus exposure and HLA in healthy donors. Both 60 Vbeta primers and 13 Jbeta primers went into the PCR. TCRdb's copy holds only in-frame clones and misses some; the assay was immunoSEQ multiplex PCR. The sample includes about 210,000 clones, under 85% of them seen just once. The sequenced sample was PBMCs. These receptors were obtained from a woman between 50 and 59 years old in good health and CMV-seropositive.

The CDR3 sequence is CASSRRQNTEAFF. The CDR3 DNA is TGTGCCAGTAGTCGGCGACAGAACACTGAAGCTTTCTTT. The V call is TRBV19, the J call TRBJ1-1, with D hard to call. V was pared by 5 bases and J by 1 base, with 8 bases between. CDR1 and CDR2 from the germline V gene are LNHDA and SQIVND (reference sequence). The CDR3 extends over 13 amino acids. Full variable domain (outside the CDR3, taken from reference TRBV19 and TRBJ1-1): DGGITQSPKYLFRKEGQNVTLSCEQNLNHDAMYWYRQDPGQGLRLIYYSQIVNDFQKGDIAEGYSVSREKKESFPLTVTSAQKNPTAFYLCASSRRQNTEAFFGQGTRLTVV.

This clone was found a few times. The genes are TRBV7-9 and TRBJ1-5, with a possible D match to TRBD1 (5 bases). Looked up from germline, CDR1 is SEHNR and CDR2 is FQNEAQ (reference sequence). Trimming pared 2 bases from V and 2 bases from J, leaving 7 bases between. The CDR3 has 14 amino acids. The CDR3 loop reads CASSLSGGNQPQHF. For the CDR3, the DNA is TGTGCCAGCAGCTTATCGGGGGGCAATCAGCCCCAGCATTTT.

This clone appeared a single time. The CDR3 here is CASGGPGGRGGELFF. The CDR3 DNA is TGTGCCAGCGGCGGGCCAGGGGGCAGGGGCGGGGAGCTGTTTTTT. The genes are TRBV28 and TRBJ2-2, with 8 nucleotides matching TRBD1. Germline-derived CDR1 and CDR2 are MDHEN and SYDVKM. The CDR3 spans 15 residues. V was clipped by 8 bases and J by 7 bases; unmatched bases: 12. Looking up the rest from reference TRBV28 and TRBJ2-2 gives the full variable domain: DVKVTQSSRYLVKRTGEKVFLECVQDMDHENMFWYRQDPGLGLRLIYFSYDVKMKEKGDIPEGYSVSREKKERFSLILESASTNQTSMYLCASGGPGGRGGELFFGEGSRLTVL.

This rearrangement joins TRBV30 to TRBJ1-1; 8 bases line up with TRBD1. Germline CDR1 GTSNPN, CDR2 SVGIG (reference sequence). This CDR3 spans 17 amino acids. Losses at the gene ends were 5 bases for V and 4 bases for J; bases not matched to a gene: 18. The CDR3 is CAWEGGSPQGAFTEAFF. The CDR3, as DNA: TGTGCCTGGGAGGGGGGCAGTCCCCAGGGGGCCTTCACTGAAGCTTTCTTT. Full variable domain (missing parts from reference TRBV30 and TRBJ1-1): SQTIHQWPATLVQPVGSPLSLECTVEGTSNPNLYWYRQAAGRGLQLLFYSVGIGQISSEVPQNLSASRPQDRQFILSSKKLLLSDSGFYLCAWEGGSPQGAFTEAFFGQGTRLTVV.

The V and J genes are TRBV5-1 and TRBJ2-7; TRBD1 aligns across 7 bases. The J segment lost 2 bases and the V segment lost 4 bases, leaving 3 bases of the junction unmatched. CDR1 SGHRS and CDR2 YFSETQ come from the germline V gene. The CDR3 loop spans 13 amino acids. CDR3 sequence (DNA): TGCGCCAGCAGCCCGGGGACAGCCTACGAGCAGTACTTC. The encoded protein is CASSPGTAYEQYF.

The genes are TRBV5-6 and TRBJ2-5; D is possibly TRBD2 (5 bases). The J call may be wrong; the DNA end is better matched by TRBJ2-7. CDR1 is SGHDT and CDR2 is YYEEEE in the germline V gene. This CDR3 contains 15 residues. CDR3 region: CASSLNGGISYEQYF. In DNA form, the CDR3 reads TGTGCCAGCAGCTTGAACGGAGGTATCTCATACGAGCAGTACTTC.

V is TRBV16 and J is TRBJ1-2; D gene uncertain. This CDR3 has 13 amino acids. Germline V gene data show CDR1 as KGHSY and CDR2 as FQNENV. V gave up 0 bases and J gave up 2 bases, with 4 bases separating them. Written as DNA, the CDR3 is TGTGCCAGCAGCCAATCAGAGAACTATGGCTACACCTTC. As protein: CASSQSENYGYTF.

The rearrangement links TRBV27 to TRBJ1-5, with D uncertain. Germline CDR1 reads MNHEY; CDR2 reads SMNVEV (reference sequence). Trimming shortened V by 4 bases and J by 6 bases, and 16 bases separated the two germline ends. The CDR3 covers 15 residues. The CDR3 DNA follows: TGTGCCAGCAGTTCCCCCGGGAAGGGTGGTCAGCCCCAGCATTTT. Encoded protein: CASSSPGKGGQPQHF.

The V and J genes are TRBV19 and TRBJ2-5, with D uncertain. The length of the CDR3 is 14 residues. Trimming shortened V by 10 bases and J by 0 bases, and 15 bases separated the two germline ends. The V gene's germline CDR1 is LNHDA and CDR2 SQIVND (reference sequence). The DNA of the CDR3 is TGTGCCAAACCTCTACTCGACAACCAAGAGACCCAGTACTTC. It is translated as CAKPLLDNQETQYF.

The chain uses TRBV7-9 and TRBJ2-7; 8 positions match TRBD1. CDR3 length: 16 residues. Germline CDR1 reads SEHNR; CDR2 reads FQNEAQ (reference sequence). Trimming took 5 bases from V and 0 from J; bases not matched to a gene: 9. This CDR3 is CASSPIPGQASYEQYF. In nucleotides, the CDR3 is TGTGCCAGCAGCCCCATACCGGGACAGGCCTCCTACGAGCAGTACTTC.

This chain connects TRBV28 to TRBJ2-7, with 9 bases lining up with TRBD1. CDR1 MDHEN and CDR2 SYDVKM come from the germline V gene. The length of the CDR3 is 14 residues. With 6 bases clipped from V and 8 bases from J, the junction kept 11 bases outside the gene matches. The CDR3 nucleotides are TGTGCCAGCAGCCCAGAACAGGGGGCCAGAAAGCAGTACTTC. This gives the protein CASSPEQGARKQYF.

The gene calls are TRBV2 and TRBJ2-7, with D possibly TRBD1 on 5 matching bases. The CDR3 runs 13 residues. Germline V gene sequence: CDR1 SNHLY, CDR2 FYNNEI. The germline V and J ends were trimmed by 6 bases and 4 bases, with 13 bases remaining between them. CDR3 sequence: CASSPDRNYEQYF. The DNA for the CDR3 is TGTGCCAGCAGCCCCGACAGAAATTACGAGCAGTACTTC.

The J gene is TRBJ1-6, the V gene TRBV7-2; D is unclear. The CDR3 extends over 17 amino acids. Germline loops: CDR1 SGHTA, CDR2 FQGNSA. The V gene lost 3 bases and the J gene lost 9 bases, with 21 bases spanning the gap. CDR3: CASSLSVTLPEASPLHF. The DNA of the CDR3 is TGTGCCAGCAGCTTGAGCGTGACCTTGCCAGAAGCTTCACCCCTCCACTTT.

In DNA form, the CDR3 reads TGCGCCAGCAGCTGGGACATTCAACTCACAGATACGCAGTATTTT. It specifies CASSWDIQLTDTQYF. This chain joins TRBV5-1 and TRBJ2-3; tentatively, D is TRBD1 (6 bases). The CDR3 sequence is 15 residues long. Trimming cost V 3 bases and J 2 bases, with 13 bases left between them. Germline assignment: CDR1 SGHRS and CDR2 YFSETQ.

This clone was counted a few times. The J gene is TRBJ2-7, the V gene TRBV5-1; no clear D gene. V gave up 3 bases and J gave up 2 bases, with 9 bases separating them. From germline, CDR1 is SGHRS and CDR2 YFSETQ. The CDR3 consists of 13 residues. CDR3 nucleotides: TGCGCCAGCAGCTCGGGTGGAGCCTACGAGCAGTACTTC. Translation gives CASSSGGAYEQYF.

DNA for the CDR3: TGTGCCAGCAAGTCTACAGGGGCAGCCTACGAGCAGTACTTC. Translation gives CASKSTGAAYEQYF. V is TRBV27 and J is TRBJ2-7; 7 bases agree with TRBD1. Looked up from germline, CDR1 is MNHEY and CDR2 is SMNVEV (reference sequence). The V gene end was trimmed by 7 bases and the J gene end by 2 bases; junction bases not matched to a gene: 8. CDR3 length equals 14 residues.

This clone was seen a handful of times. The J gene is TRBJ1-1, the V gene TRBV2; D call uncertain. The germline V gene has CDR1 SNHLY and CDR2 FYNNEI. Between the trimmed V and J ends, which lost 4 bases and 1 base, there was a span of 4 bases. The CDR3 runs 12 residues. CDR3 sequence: CASSARNTEAFF. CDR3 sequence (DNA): TGTGCCAGCAGTGCCCGGAACACTGAAGCTTTCTTT.

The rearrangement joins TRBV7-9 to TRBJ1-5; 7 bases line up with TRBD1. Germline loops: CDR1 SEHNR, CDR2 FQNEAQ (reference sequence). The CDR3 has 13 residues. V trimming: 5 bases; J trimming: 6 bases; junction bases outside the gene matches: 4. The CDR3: CASSVTGTQPQHF. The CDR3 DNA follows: TGTGCCAGCAGCGTGACAGGGACTCAGCCCCAGCATTTT.

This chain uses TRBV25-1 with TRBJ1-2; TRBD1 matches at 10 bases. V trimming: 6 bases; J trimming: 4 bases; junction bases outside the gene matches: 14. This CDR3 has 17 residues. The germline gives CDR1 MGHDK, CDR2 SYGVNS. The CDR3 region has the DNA TGTGCCAGCAGGCCGGGACAGGGGACCCTCCTCGGCTATGGCTACACCTTC. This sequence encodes CASRPGQGTLLGYGYTF.

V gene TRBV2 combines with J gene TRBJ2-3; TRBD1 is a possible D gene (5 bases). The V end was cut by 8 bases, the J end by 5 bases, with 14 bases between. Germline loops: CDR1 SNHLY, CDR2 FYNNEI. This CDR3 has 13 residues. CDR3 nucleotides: TGTGCCAGCCATACAGGACATTTAGATACGCAGTATTTT. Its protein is CASHTGHLDTQYF. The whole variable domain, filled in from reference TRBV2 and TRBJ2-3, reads EPEVTQTPSHQVTQMGQEVILRCVPISNHLYFYWYRQILGQKVEFLVSFYNNEISEKSEIFDDQFSVERPDGSNFTLKIRSTKLEDSAMYFCASHTGHLDTQYFGPGTRLTVL.

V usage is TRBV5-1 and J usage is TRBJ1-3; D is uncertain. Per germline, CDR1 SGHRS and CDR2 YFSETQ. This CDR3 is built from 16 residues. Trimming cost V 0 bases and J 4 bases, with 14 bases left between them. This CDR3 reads CASSLEGGFRGNTIYF. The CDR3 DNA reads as TGCGCCAGCAGCTTGGAAGGAGGGTTCCGCGGAAACACCATATATTTT. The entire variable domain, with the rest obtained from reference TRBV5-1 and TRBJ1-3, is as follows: KAGVTQTPRYLIKTRGQQVTLSCSPISGHRSVSWYQQTPGQGLQFLFEYFSETQRNKGNFPGRFSGRQFSNSRSEMNVSTLELGDSALYLCASSLEGGFRGNTIYFGEGSWLTVV.

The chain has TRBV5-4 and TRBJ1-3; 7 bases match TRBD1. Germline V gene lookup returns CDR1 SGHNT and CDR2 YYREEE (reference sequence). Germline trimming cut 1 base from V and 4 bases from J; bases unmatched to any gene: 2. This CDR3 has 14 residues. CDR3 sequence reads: CASSLRGPGNTIYF. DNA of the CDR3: TGTGCCAGCAGCTTGAGGGGGCCCGGAAACACCATATATTTT.